These 8 T cell receptor beta chains share one sample of origin, sequenced in a study of blood T cells in healthy people across ages. Using a J-beta primer mix together with a sample-barcoded 5' primer, a second PCR was run for about 7 to 12 cycles. TCRdb fed the 5' RACE reads into MiXCR, producing one record per CDR3 protein. The repertoire holds 1.5 million to 2 million distinct CDR3 sequences, with approximately 28% as singletons. The sample comprised blood. The receptors shown here come from a woman in her twenties or thirties in good health.

In its sample, this clonotype was seen a few times. The chain recombines TRBV6-6 with TRBJ2-3, with a weak D call TRBD2 (6 bases). CDR3 length: 14 amino acids. In germline, CDR1 is MNHNY, CDR2 SVGAGI (reference sequence). Trimming stripped 5 bases from V and 2 bases from J, with 11 bases between. CDR3 residues: CASSRDLNTDTQYF. CDR3 bases: TGTGCCAGCAGTCGGGACTTGAACACAGATACGCAGTATTTT.

This chain links TRBV5-1 with TRBJ2-3; D possibly corresponds to TRBD1 (6 bases). CDR1 is SGHRS and CDR2 is YFSETQ in the germline V gene. Trimming removed 7 bases at V and 0 bases at J, with 12 bases between. This CDR3 is 14 amino acids long. In nucleotides, the CDR3 is TGCGCCAGCGGCGAGCAGGGGAGCACAGATACGCAGTATTTT. Translating gives CASGEQGSTDTQYF. The full variable domain, rest sourced from reference TRBV5-1 and TRBJ2-3, is KAGVTQTPRYLIKTRGQQVTLSCSPISGHRSVSWYQQTPGQGLQFLFEYFSETQRNKGNFPGRFSGRQFSNSRSEMNVSTLELGDSALYLCASGEQGSTDTQYFGPGTRLTVL.

V is TRBV12-5 and J is TRBJ2-7; 10 nucleotides line up with TRBD2. Germline CDR1 reads LGHNT; CDR2 reads FRNRAP. The V and J ends lost 5 bases and 7 bases, in that order; junction bases with no gene match: 11. There are 15 residues in the CDR3. The CDR3 is CASGRTSGRNNEQYF. CDR3 DNA: TGTGCTAGTGGTCGGACTAGCGGAAGGAACAATGAGCAGTACTTC.

V usage is TRBV7-2 and J usage is TRBJ1-6; 9 bases are shared with TRBD1. Trimming at V came to 1 base and at J to 8 bases, leaving 3 bases not matched to a gene. This CDR3 spans 15 amino acids. Germline values: CDR1 SGHTA, CDR2 FQGNSA. The CDR3, as DNA: TGTGCCAGCAGCTTAGGGGGACAGGGCTATTCACCCCTCCACTTT. This translates into CASSLGGQGYSPLHF.

For this clonotype: A read error is possible here, since a much larger clone lies one base away. V gene TRBV7-6 combines with J gene TRBJ2-4; 8 positions match TRBD2. This CDR3 has 16 amino acids. J was trimmed by 3 bases and V by 5 bases; bases with no gene match: 9. The V gene's germline CDR1 is SGHVS and CDR2 FNYEAQ. CDR3 in amino acids: CASSHTSGVGKNIQYF. For the CDR3, the DNA is TGTGCCAGCAGCCATACTAGCGGAGTGGGCAAAAACATTCAGTACTTC.

This clonotype was picked up a small number of times. One end of the junction fails to match germline, which may point to a read error. This chain uses TRBV9 with TRBJ2-1; a possible D gene is TRBD1 (6 bases). The CDR3 spans 15 residues. Germline CDR1 is SGDLS and CDR2 is YYNGEE. The DNA of the CDR3 is TGTACCAGCAGCGTAGACAGGACAGCTTTTCTTGAGCAGTTCTTC. Its translation: CTSSVDRTAFLEQFF.

The genes are TRBV7-6 and TRBJ1-1, with 8 positions matching TRBD1. V was clipped by 1 base and J by 6 bases; unmatched bases: 7. Germline CDR1 SGHVS, CDR2 FNYEAQ. The CDR3 totals 15 residues. Here the CDR3 DNA reads TGTGCCAGCAGCTTAGGGACAGGGTCTACCCCTGAAGCTTTCTTT. Residues: CASSLGTGSTPEAFF.

This chain links TRBV20-1 with TRBJ2-7, with 8 nucleotides matching TRBD1. J gave up 0 bases and V 6 bases, and 10 bases lay outside the gene matches. Per germline, CDR1 DFQATT and CDR2 SNEGSKA (reference sequence). This CDR3 comprises 15 residues. CDR3 sequence: CSASQGQGGSYEQYF. CDR3 in DNA: TGCAGTGCGAGCCAAGGACAGGGTGGCTCCTACGAGCAGTACTTC.